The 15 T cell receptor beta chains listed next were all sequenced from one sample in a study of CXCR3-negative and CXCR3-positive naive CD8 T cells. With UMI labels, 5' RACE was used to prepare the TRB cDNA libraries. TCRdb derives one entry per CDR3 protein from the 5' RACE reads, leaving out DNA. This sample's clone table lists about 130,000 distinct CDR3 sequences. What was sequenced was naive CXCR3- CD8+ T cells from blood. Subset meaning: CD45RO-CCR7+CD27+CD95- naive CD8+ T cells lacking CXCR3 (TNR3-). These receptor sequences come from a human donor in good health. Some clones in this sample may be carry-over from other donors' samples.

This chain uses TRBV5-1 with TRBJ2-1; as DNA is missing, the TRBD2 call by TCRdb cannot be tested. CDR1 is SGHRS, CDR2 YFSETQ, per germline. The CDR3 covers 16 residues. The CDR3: CASSLVAGENYNEQFF.

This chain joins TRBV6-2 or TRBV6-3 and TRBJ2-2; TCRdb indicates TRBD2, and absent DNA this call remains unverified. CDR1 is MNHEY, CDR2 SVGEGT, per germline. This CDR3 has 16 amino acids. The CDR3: CASSPRASWNTGELFF.

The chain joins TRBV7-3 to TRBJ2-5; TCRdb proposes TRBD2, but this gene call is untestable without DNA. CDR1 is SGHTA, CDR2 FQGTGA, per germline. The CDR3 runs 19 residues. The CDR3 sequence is CASSLTPPAGTRPAETQYF.

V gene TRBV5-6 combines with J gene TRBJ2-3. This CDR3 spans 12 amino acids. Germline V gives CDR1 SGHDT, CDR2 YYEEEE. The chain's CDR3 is CASSFQLDTQYF.

CDR3 sequence reads: CASSYTGISYEQYF. The chain couples TRBV6-1 to TRBJ2-7; the D gene TCRdb calls, TRBD1, cannot be checked with no DNA. The CDR3 totals 14 residues. Per the germline V gene, CDR1 is MNHNS and CDR2 is SASEGT.

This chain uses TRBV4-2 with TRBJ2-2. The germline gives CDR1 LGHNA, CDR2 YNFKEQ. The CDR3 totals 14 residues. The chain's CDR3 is CASMLNRNTGELFF.

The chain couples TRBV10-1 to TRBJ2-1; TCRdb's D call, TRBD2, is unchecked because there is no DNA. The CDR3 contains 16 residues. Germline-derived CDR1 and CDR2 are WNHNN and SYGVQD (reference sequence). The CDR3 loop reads CASSETSGRYYNEQFF.

The CDR3 spells CASSRLAGHLLGSKNIQYF. V gene TRBV6-4 combines with J gene TRBJ2-4; no DNA is available, so the TRBD1 call from TCRdb remains unchecked. This CDR3 is built from 19 residues. The germline V gene encodes CDR1 MRHNA and CDR2 SNTAGT.

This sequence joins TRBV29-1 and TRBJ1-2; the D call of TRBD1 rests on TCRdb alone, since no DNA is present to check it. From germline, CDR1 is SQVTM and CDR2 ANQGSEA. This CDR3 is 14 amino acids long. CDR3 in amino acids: CSVPGTGGGYGYTF.

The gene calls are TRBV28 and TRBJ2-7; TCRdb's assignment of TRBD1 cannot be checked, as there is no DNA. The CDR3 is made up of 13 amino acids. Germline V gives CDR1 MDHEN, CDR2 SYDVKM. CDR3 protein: CASDAGSGGEQYF.

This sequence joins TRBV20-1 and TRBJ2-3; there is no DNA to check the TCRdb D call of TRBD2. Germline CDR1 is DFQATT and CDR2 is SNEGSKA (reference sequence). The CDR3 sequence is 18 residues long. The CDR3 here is CSARPMSFGGGGTDTQYF.

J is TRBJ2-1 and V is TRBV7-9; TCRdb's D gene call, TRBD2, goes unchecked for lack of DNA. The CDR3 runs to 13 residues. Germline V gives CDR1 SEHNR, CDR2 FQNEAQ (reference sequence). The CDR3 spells CASSVGTLNEQFF.

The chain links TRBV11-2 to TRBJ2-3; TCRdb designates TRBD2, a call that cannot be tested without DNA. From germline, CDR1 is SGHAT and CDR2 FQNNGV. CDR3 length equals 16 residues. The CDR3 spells CASSLPAGELTDTQYF.

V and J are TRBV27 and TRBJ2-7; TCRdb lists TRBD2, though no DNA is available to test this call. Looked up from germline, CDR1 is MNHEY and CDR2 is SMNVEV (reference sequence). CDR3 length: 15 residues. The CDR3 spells CASSWGVTSSYEQYF.

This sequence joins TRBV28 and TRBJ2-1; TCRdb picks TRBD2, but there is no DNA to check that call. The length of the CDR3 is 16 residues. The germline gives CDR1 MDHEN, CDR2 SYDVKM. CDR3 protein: CASSPPGLAGPNEQFF. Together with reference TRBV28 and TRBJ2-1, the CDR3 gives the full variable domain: DVKVTQSSRYLVKRTGEKVFLECVQDMDHENMFWYRQDPGLGLRLIYFSYDVKMKEKGDIPEGYSVSREKKERFSLILESASTNQTSMYLCASSPPGLAGPNEQFFGPGTRLTVL.